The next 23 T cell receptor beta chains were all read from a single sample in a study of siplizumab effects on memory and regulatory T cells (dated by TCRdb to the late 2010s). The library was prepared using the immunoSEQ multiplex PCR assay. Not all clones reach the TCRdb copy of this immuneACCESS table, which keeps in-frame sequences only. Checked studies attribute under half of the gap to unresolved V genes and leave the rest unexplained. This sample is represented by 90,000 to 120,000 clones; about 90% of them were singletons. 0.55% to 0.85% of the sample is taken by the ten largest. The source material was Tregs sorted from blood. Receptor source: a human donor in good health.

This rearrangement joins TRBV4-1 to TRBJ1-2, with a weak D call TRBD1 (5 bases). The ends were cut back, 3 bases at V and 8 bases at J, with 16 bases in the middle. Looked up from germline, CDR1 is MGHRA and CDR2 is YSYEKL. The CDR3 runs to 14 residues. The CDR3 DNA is TGCGCCAGCAGCCAGACAGACGCCTCGTGGGGCTACACCTTC. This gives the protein CASSQTDASWGYTF.

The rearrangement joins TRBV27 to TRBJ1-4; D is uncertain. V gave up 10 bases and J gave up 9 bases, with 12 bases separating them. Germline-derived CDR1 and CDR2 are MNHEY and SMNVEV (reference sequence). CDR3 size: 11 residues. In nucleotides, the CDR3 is TGTGCCACTCGGATAGGGCAAAAACTGTTTTTT. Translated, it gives CATRIGQKLFF.

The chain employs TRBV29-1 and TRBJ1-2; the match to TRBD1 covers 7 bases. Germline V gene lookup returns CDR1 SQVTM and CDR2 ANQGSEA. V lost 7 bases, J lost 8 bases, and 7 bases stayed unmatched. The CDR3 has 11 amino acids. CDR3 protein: CSAFVGGGYTF. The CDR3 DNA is TGCAGCGCCTTTGTAGGGGGCGGCTACACCTTC. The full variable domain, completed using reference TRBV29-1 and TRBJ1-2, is SAVISQKPSRDICQRGTSLTIQCQVDSQVTMMFWYRQQPGQSLTLIATANQGSEATYESGFVIDKFPISRPNLTFSTLTVSNMSPEDSSIYLCSAFVGGGYTFGSGTRLTVV.

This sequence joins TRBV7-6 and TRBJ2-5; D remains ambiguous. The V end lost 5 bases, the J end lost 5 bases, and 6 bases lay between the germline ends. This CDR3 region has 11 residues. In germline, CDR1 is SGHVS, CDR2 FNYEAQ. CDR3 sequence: CASSPRETQYF. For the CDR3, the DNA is TGTGCCAGCAGCCCCCGGGAGACCCAGTACTTC.

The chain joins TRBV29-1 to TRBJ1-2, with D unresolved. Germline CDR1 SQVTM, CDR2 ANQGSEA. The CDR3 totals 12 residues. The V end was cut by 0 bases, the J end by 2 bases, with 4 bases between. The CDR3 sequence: CSVEEGNYGYTF. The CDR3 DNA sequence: TGCAGCGTTGAAGAAGGCAACTATGGCTACACCTTC.

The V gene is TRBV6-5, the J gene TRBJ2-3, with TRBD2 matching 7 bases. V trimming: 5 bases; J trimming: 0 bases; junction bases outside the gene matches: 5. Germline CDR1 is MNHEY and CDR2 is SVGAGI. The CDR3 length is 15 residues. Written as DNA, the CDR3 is TGTGCCAGCAGTCGACTAGCTGTTAGCACAGATACGCAGTATTTT. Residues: CASSRLAVSTDTQYF.

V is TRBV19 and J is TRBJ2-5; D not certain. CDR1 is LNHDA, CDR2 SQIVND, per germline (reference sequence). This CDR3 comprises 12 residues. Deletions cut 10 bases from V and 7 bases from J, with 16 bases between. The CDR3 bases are TGTGCCACCTCAGCCCTACGAGGGACCCAGTACTTC. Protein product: CATSALRGTQYF.

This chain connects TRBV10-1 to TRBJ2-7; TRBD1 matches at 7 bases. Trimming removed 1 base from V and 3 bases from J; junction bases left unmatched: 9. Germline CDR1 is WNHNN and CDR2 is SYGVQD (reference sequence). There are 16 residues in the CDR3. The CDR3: CASSEYQGERHYEQYF. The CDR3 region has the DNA TGCGCCAGCAGTGAGTACCAGGGGGAGAGGCACTACGAGCAGTACTTC.

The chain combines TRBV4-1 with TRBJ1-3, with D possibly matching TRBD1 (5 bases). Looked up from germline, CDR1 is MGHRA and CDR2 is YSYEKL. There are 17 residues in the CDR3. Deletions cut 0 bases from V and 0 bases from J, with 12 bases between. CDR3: CASSQDWGSFSGNTIYF. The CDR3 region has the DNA TGCGCCAGCAGCCAAGATTGGGGGTCCTTCTCTGGAAACACCATATATTTT.

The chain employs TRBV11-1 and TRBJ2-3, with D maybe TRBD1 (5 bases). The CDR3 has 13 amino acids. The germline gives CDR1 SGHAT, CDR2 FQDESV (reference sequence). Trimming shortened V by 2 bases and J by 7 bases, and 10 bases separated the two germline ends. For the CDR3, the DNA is TGTGCCAGCAGCTTAATAGGGGTAAATACGCAGTATTTT. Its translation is CASSLIGVNTQYF.

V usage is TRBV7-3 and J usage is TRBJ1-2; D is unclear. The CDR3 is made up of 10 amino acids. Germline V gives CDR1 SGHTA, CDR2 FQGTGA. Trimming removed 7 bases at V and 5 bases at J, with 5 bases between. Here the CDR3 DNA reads TGTGCCAGCACCCCTTATGGCTACACCTTC. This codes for CASTPYGYTF.

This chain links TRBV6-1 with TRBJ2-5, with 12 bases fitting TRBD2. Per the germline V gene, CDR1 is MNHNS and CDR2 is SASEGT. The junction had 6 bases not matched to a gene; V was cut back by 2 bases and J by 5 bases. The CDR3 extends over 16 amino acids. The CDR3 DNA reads TGTGCCAGCAGTGAATTGACTAGCGGGAGTTGGGAGACCCAGTACTTC. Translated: CASSELTSGSWETQYF.

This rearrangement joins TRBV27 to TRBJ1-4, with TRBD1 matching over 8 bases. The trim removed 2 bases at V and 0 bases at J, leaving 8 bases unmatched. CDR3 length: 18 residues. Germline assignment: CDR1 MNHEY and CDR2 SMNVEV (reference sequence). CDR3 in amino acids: CASSLMGTGYATNEKLFF. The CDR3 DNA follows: TGTGCCAGCAGTTTAATGGGGACAGGCTATGCAACTAATGAAAAACTGTTTTTT.

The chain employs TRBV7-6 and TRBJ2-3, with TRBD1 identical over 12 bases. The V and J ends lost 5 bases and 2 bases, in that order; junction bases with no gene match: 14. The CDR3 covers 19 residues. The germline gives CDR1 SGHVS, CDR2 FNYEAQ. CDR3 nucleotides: TGTGCCAGCAGCCCCCTGGGACAGGGGGCGATAGGAGACACAGATACGCAGTATTTT. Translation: CASSPLGQGAIGDTDTQYF. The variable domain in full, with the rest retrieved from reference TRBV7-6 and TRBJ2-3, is GAGVSQSPRYKVTKRGQDVALRCDPISGHVSLYWYRQALGQGPEFLTYFNYEAQQDKSGLPNDRFSAERPEGSISTLTIQRTEQRDSAMYRCASSPLGQGAIGDTDTQYFGPGTRLTVL.

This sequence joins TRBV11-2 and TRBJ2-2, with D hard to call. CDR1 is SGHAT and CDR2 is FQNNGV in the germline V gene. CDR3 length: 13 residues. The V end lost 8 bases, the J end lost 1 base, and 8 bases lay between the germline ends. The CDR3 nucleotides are TGTGCCAGCCGCAATCGGAACACCGGGGAGCTGTTTTTT. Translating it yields CASRNRNTGELFF.

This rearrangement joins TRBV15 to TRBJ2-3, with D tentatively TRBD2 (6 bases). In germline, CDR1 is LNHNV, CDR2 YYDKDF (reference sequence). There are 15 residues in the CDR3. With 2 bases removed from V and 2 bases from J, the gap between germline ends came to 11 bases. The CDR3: CATSRMASDTDTQYF. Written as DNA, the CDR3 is TGTGCCACCAGCAGAATGGCTAGCGACACAGATACGCAGTATTTT.

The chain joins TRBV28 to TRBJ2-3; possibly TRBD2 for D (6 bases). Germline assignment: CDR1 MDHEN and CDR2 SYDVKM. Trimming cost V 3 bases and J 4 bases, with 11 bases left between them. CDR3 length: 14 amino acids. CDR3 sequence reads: CASSFSGGSDTQYF. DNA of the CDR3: TGTGCCAGCAGTTTTAGCGGAGGATCAGATACGCAGTATTTT. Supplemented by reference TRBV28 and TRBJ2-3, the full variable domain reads DVKVTQSSRYLVKRTGEKVFLECVQDMDHENMFWYRQDPGLGLRLIYFSYDVKMKEKGDIPEGYSVSREKKERFSLILESASTNQTSMYLCASSFSGGSDTQYFGPGTRLTVL.

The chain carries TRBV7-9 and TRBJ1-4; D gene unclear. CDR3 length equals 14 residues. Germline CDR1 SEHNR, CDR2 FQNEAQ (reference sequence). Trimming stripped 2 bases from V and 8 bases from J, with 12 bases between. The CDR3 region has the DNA TGTGCCAGCAGCTTATGGGGTGCGAGAGAAAAACTGTTTTTT. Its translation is CASSLWGAREKLFF.

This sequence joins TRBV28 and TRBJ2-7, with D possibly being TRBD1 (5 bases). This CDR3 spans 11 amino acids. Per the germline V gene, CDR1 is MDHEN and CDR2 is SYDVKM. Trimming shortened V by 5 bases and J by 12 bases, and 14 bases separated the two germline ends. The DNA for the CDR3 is TGTGCCAGCAGTCTACGGACCAGGGCGTACTTC. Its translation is CASSLRTRAYF.

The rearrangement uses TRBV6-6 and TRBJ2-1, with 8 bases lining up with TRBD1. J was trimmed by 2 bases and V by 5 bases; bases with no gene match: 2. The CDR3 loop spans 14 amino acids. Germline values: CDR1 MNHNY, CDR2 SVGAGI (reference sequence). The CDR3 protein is CASSRQGPYNEQFF. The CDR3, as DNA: TGTGCCAGCAGTAGACAGGGGCCCTACAATGAGCAGTTCTTC.

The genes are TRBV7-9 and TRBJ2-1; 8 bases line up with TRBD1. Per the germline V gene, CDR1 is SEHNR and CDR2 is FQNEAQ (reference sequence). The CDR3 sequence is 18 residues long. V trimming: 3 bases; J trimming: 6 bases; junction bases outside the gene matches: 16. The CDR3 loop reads CASSFSVLGQGAINEQFF. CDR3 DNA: TGTGCCAGCAGCTTTTCAGTTTTGGGGCAGGGGGCAATCAATGAGCAGTTCTTC.

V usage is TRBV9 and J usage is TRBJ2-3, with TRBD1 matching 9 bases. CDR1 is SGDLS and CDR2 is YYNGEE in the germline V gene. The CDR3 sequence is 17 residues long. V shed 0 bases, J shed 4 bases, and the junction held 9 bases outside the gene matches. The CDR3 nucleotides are TGTGCCAGCAGCGTAGTGGGTCTGCGACAGGGGGCAGATACGCAGTATTTT. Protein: CASSVVGLRQGADTQYF.

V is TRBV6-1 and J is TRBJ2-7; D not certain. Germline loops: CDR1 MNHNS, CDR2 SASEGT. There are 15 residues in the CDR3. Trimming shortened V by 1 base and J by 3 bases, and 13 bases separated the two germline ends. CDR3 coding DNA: TGTGCCAGCAGTGAAGACGCAGTTCCTTTCTACGAGCAGTACTTC. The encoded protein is CASSEDAVPFYEQYF.